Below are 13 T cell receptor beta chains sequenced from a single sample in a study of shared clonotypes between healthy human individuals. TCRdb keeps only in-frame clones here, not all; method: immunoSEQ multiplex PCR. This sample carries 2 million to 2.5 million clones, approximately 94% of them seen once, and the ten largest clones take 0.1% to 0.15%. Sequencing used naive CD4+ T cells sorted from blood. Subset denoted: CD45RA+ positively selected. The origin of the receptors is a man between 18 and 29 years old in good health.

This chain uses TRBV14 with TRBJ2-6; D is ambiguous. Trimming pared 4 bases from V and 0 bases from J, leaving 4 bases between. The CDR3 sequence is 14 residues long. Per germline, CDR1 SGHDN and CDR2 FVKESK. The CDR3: CASSRNSGANVLTF. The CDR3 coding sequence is TGTGCCAGCAGCCGCAACTCTGGGGCCAACGTCCTGACTTTC.

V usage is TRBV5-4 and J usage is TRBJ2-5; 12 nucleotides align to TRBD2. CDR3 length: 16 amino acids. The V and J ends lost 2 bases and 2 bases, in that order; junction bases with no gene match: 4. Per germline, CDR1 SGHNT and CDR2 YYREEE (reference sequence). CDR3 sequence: CASSFASGGGQETQYF. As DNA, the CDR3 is TGTGCCAGCAGCTTTGCTAGCGGGGGGGGGCAAGAGACCCAGTACTTC.

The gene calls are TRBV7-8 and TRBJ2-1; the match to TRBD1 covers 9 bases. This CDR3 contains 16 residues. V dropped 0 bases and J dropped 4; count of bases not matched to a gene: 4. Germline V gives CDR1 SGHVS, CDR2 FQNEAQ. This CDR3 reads CASSLALGQGYNEQFF. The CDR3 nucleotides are TGTGCCAGCAGCTTAGCTTTAGGACAGGGGTACAATGAGCAGTTCTTC.

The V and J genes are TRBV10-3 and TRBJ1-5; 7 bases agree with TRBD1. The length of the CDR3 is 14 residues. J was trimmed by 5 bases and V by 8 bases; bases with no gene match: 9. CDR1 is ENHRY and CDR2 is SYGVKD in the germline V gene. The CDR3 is CAIGQAGGDQPQHF. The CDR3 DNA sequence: TGTGCCATCGGTCAGGCAGGGGGGGATCAGCCCCAGCATTTT.

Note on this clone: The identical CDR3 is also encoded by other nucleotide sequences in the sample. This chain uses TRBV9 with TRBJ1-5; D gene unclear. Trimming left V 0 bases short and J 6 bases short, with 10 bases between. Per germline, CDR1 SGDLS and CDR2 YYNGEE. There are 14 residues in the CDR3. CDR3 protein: CASSVGEGGQPQHF. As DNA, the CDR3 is TGTGCCAGCAGCGTAGGGGAGGGTGGTCAGCCCCAGCATTTT. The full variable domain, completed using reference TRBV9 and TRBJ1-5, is DSGVTQTPKHLITATGQRVTLRCSPRSGDLSVYWYQQSLDQGLQFLIQYYNGEERAKGNILERFSAQQFPDLHSELNLSSLELGDSALYFCASSVGEGGQPQHFGDGTRLSIL.

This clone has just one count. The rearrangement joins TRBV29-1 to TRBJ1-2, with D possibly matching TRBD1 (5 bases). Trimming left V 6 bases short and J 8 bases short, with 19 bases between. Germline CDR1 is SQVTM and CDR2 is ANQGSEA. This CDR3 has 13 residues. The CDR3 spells CSVPGDRKEGYTF. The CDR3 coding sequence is TGCAGCGTCCCGGGTGACAGAAAGGAGGGCTACACCTTC.

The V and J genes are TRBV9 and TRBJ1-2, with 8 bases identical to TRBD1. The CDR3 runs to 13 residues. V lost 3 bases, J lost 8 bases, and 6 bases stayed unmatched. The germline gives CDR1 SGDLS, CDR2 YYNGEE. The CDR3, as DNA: TGTGCCAGCAGCGCAGGGGGCGAAGACGGCTACACCTTC. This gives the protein CASSAGGEDGYTF. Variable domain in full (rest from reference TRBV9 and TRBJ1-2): DSGVTQTPKHLITATGQRVTLRCSPRSGDLSVYWYQQSLDQGLQFLIQYYNGEERAKGNILERFSAQQFPDLHSELNLSSLELGDSALYFCASSAGGEDGYTFGSGTRLTVV.

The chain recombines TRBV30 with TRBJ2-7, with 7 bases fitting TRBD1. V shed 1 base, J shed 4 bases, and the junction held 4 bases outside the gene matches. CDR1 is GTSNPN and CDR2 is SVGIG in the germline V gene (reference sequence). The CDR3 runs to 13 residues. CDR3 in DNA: TGTGCCTGGAGTGAGGGGGCATCGTACGAGCAGTACTTC. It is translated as CAWSEGASYEQYF. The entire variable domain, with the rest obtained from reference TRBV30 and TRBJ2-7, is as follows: SQTIHQWPATLVQPVGSPLSLECTVEGTSNPNLYWYRQAAGRGLQLLFYSVGIGQISSEVPQNLSASRPQDRQFILSSKKLLLSDSGFYLCAWSEGASYEQYFGPGTRLTVT.

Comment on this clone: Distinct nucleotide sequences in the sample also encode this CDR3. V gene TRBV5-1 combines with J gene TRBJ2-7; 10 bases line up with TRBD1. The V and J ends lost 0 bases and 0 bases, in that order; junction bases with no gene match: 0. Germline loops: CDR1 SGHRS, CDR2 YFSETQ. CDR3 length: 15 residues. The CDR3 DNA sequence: TGCGCCAGCAGCTTGGGGACAGGGGGCTCCTACGAGCAGTACTTC. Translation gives CASSLGTGGSYEQYF.

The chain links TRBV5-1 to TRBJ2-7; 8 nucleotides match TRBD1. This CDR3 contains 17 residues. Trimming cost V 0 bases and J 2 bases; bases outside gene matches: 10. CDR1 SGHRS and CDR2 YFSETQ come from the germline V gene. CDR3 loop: CASSLARWGQATYEQYF. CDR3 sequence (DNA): TGCGCCAGCAGCTTGGCCCGTTGGGGACAGGCAACCTACGAGCAGTACTTC.

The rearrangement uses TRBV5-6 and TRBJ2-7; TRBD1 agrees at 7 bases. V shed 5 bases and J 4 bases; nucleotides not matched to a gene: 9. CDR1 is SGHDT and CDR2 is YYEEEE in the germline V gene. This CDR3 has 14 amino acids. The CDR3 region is CASRAWDSLYEQYF. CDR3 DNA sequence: TGTGCCAGCAGAGCCTGGGACAGTCTGTACGAGCAGTACTTC.

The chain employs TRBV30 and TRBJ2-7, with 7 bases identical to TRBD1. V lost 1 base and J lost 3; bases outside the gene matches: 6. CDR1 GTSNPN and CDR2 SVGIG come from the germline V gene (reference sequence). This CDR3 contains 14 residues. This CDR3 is CAWSGMGQYYEQYF. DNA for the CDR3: TGTGCCTGGAGTGGAATGGGACAGTACTACGAGCAGTACTTC.

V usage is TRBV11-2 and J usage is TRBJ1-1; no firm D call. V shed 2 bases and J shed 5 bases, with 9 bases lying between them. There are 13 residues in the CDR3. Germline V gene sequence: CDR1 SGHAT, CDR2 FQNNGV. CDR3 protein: CASSLSQGTEAFF. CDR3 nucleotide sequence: TGTGCCAGCAGCTTATCTCAAGGGACTGAAGCTTTCTTT. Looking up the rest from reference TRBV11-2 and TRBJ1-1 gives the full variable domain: EAGVAQSPRYKIIEKRQSVAFWCNPISGHATLYWYQQILGQGPKLLIQFQNNGVVDDSQLPKDRFSAERLKGVDSTLKIQPAKLEDSAVYLCASSLSQGTEAFFGQGTRLTVV.